This is a list of T cell receptor beta chains from one sample in a study of OX40 agonist ivuxolimab in advanced cancers. Sequenced by immunoSEQ multiplex PCR; TCRdb stores in-frame clones only, minus some. Among about 48,000 clones, 85% to 90% were seen once, and the ten largest hold around 2%. Sample: CD4+ or CD8+ T cells sorted from blood, taken in a trial of the OX40 agonist ivuxolimab. These receptors were collected from an adult with an advanced solid tumor such as melanoma, head and neck, liver or kidney cancer. Each CDR3 is given with its conserved first and last residue. The order of the fields is D gene, clone size, V gene, J gene, CDR3 DNA, CDR3 protein. D genes are given only for firm matches. Part of the rows lack a size; the others show once, few, many or a class for expanded clones.

>.|.|TRBV11-1|TRBJ1-3
TGTGCCAGCACCGACCCAGGGGTAAATACTGGAAACACCATATATTTT
CASTDPGVNTGNTIYF
>.|.|TRBV5-4|TRBJ1-2
TGTGCCAGCAGCCGGGGGGCGGCAGGCGCAGGCTATGGCTACACCTTC
CASSRGAAGAGYGYTF
>TRBD1|few|TRBV6-5|TRBJ1-5
TGTGCCAGCAGTTCTAGGGACAGGGGAGGTAGGCAGCCCCAGCATTTT
CASSSRDRGGRQPQHF
>.|.|TRBV27|TRBJ1-2
TGTGCCACCGGAGGGACCGCATCTTATGGCTACACCTTC
CATGGTASYGYTF
>TRBD1|.|TRBV18|TRBJ2-1
TGTGCCAGCTCCCTGGACAGGGGGCGGAATGAGCAGTTCTTC
CASSLDRGRNEQFF
>.|few|TRBV7-3|TRBJ2-6
TGTGCCAGCAGCTTAAACTCTGGGGCCAACGTCCTGACTTTC
CASSLNSGANVLTF
>TRBD1|.|TRBV7-9|TRBJ2-7
TGTGCCAGCAGCCGGACAGGGAACGAGCAGTACTTC
CASSRTGNEQYF
>.|.|TRBV14|TRBJ1-1
TGTGCCAGCAGCCAACAGGCAAACACTGAAGCTTTCTTT
CASSQQANTEAFF
>.|.|TRBV6-4|TRBJ1-2
TGTGCCAGCAGTCATGCATACGGAAAGACCTATGGCTACACCTTC
CASSHAYGKTYGYTF
>TRBD1|.|TRBV19|TRBJ1-4
TGTGCCAGTCGAGACAGGGGCGAAGAAAAACTGTTTTTT
CASRDRGEEKLFF
>.|once|TRBV7-2|TRBJ1-3
TGTGCCAGCACCATGGCGGGTGTTGGAAACACCATATATTTT
CASTMAGVGNTIYF
>.|.|TRBV18|TRBJ2-7
TGTGCCAGCTCACCACCGCAGGGAGTCTACTCCTTC
CASSPPQGVYSF
>.|.|TRBV14|TRBJ1-2
TGTGCCAGCAGCCAACAGGGTTTAGGTGGCTACACCTTC
CASSQQGLGGYTF
>.|.|TRBV6-1|TRBJ1-1
TGTGCCAGCAGTGCCCTCTCGCCGCCGGAAGCTTTCTTT
CASSALSPPEAFF
>TRBD1|.|TRBV10-1|TRBJ1-4
TGCGCCAGCATTAACAGGGGCTTTGACGGAAAACTGTTTTTT
CASINRGFDGKLFF
>.|.|TRBV18|TRBJ2-7
TGTGCCAGCTCCCCCAGCTCCTACGAGCAGTACTTC
CASSPSSYEQYF
>.|.|TRBV4-1|TRBJ1-6
TGCGCCAGCAGCCAAGACCCTGGAGGGTCCATTAATTCACCCCTCCACTTT
CASSQDPGGSINSPLHF
>.|.|TRBV11-2|TRBJ1-1
TGTGCCAGCAGCTTAGGAAGTTGGGGTACTGAAGCTTTCTTT
CASSLGSWGTEAFF
>TRBD1|.|TRBV5-1|TRBJ1-2
TGCGCCAGCAGACCGGACAGGTCAGCTAACTATGGCTACACCTTC
CASRPDRSANYGYTF
>.|.|TRBV29-1|TRBJ1-4
TGCAGCGTTGGAGGGGTCCTACTCGGCGAAAAACTGTTTTTT
CSVGGVLLGEKLFF
>.|.|TRBV9|TRBJ2-7
TGTGCCAGCAGCGTAGACGCTACCTCCTACGAGCAGTACTTC
CASSVDATSYEQYF
>.|.|TRBV5-1|TRBJ1-2
TGCGCCAGCAGCAAGGACACGGGCGGCTATGGCTACACCTTC
CASSKDTGGYGYTF
>.|few|TRBV5-1|TRBJ2-7
TGCGCCAGCAGCTTTACGGGCGCCTACGAGCAGTACTTC
CASSFTGAYEQYF
>.|.|TRBV7-9|TRBJ1-4
TGTGCCAGCAGCTCTGTTTGGGCCCCCTCGGGGCTCGGTGAAAAACTGTTTTTT
CASSSVWAPSGLGEKLFF
>.|once|TRBV6-5|TRBJ2-2
TGTGCCAGCAGTTTACTAGGAGCCGGGGAGCTGTTTTTT
CASSLLGAGELFF
>TRBD1|.|TRBV4-1|TRBJ2-5
TGCGCCAGCAGCCAAGACCGCATCCAGGGGGCGCCTAGAGAGACCCAGTACTTC
CASSQDRIQGAPRETQYF
>.|.|TRBV5-5|TRBJ1-6
TGTGCCAGCAGCTTTCAGGGCAGGGATAATTCACCCCTCCACTTT
CASSFQGRDNSPLHF
>.|.|TRBV7-2|TRBJ1-5
TGTGCCAGCAGCTTATTACCAGTCAATCAGCCCCAGCATTTT
CASSLLPVNQPQHF
>.|.|TRBV27|TRBJ2-1
TGTGCCAGCAGGCCCCTAGGGGGTGGGGAGCAGTTCTTC
CASRPLGGGEQFF
>.|.|TRBV12-5|TRBJ1-3
TGTGCTAGTGGTCCTGGCACCACTGGAAACACCATATATTTT
CASGPGTTGNTIYF
>TRBD1|.|TRBV9|TRBJ2-1
TGTGCCAGCAGCGTAAAGGGACAGCACAATGAGCAGTTCTTC
CASSVKGQHNEQFF
>.|once|TRBV7-3|TRBJ2-1
TGTGCCAGCAGTAAGGCGGGTGGCAGCTCCTACAATGAGCAGTTCTTC
CASSKAGGSSYNEQFF
>TRBD1|.|TRBV5-4|TRBJ1-2
TGTGCCAGCAGCGCCACAGGGGGCAGTGGCTACACCTTC
CASSATGGSGYTF
>TRBD1|.|TRBV7-2|TRBJ1-2
TGTGCCAGCAGCCTTCACAACAGGGGGCTCGGCTACACCTTC
CASSLHNRGLGYTF
>TRBD1|.|TRBV5-4|TRBJ1-2
TGTGCCAGCAGCTTAACCGGGACAGGTCAGGGCGGCACCTTC
CASSLTGTGQGGTF
>TRBD1|.|TRBV11-2|TRBJ1-2
TGTGCCAGCAGCTCCAGGGGGCGCGGCGGCTACACCTTC
CASSSRGRGGYTF
>.|.|TRBV10-1|TRBJ1-1
TGCGCCAGCAGTGAGGAGGATAAGAACACTGAAGCTTTCTTT
CASSEEDKNTEAFF
>.|.|TRBV2|TRBJ2-1
TGTGCCAGCAGTCAGTCGCCAGGGCAGTTCTTC
CASSQSPGQFF
>.|.|TRBV12-5|TRBJ1-2
TGTGCTAGCACCTTACAGGGCGACTATGGCTACACCTTC
CASTLQGDYGYTF
>.|few|TRBV14|TRBJ1-2
TGTGCCAGCAGCCCTCGCCGAGGGGATGGCTACACCTTC
CASSPRRGDGYTF
>.|.|TRBV30|TRBJ1-1
TGTGCCTGGAGTGTAACCCTCGGACTGTCGAACACTGAAGCTTTCTTT
CAWSVTLGLSNTEAFF
>.|.|TRBV6-1|TRBJ2-1
TGTGCCAGCGGTAGGATAGGCAATGAGCAGTTCTTC
CASGRIGNEQFF
>.|.|TRBV5-4|TRBJ2-7
TGTGCCAGCAGCCACCGGGACCAGTTCTACGAGCAGTACTTC
CASSHRDQFYEQYF
>TRBD1|.|TRBV5-4|TRBJ2-3
TGTGCCAGCAGCGCCGGGACAGTAGGGCGGGATACGCAGTATTTT
CASSAGTVGRDTQYF
>.|.|TRBV19|TRBJ2-1
TGTGCCACGAGCCGCCAGCACCCCCGGCCCCACCAGCGCTACAATGAGCAGTTCTTC
CATSRQHPRPHQRYNEQFF
>.|.|TRBV20-1|TRBJ2-5
TGCAGTGCTAGCCAGGGCGGGGCCCAGTACTTC
CSASQGGAQYF
>.|.|TRBV19|TRBJ1-1
TGTGCCAGTAGTATTTTATCTGGTATGAACACTGAAGCTTTCTTT
CASSILSGMNTEAFF
>TRBD1|.|TRBV7-6|TRBJ2-2
TGTGCCAGCAGCTCAACAGGGGGTACCCCCGGGGAGCTGTTTTTT
CASSSTGGTPGELFF
>TRBD1|.|TRBV6-6|TRBJ2-7
TGTGCCAGCAGTGACTCAGGGGGCGACTCCTACGAGCAGTACTTC
CASSDSGGDSYEQYF
>TRBD1|.|TRBV9|TRBJ1-2
TGTGCCAGCACCTGGGGAAGGGGGCGCGATGGCTACACCTTC
CASTWGRGRDGYTF
>.|once|TRBV2|TRBJ1-5
TGTGCCAGCAGTGTGGAGGGGGACCAGCCCCAGCATTTT
CASSVEGDQPQHF
>.|.|TRBV7-3|TRBJ2-3
TGTGCCAGCAGCTTCTCGGAGCAGGGCACAGATACGCAGTATTTT
CASSFSEQGTDTQYF
>.|.|TRBV27|TRBJ1-1
TGTGCCAGCAGTTTATACTCCAGGAGTGAAGCTTTCTTT
CASSLYSRSEAFF
>.|.|TRBV5-1|TRBJ1-2
TGCGCCAGCAGCTACGGGGAATACTATGGCTACACCTTC
CASSYGEYYGYTF
>TRBD1|.|TRBV6-1|TRBJ1-6
TGTGCCAGCAAGGGAACAGGGGCCAATAATTCACCCCTCCACTTT
CASKGTGANNSPLHF
>.|.|TRBV7-9|TRBJ2-1
TGTGCCAGCAGCCGATCCCAAACAAGCGACGCCTACAATGAGCAGTTCTTC
CASSRSQTSDAYNEQFF
>.|.|TRBV11-3|TRBJ1-2
TGTGCCAGCAGCTTAGATCACAGGGAAGGATATGGCTACACCTTC
CASSLDHREGYGYTF
>.|.|TRBV5-1|TRBJ1-1
TGCGCCAGCAGCCCCGGCGGGACGGAAAACACTGAAGCTTTCTTT
CASSPGGTENTEAFF
>.|.|TRBV7-9|TRBJ1-1
TGTGCCAGCAGCGACGGACAGAAAACTGAAGCTTTCTTT
CASSDGQKTEAFF
>TRBD1|.|TRBV7-3|TRBJ2-2
TGTGCCAGCAGCCGGGGACAGGGGAACACCGGGGAGCTGTTTTTT
CASSRGQGNTGELFF